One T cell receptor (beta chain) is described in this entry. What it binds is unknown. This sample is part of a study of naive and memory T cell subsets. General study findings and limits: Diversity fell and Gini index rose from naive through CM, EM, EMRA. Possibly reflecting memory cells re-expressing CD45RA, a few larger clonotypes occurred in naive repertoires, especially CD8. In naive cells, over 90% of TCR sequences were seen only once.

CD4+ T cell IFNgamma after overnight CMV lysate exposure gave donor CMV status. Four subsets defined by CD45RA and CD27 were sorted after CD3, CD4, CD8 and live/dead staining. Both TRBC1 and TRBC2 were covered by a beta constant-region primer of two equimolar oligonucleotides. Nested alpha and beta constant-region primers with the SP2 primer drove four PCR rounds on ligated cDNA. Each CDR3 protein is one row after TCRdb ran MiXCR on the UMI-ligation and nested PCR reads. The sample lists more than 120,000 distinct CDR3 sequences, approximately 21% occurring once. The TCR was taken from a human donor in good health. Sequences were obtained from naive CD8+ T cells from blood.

The CDR3 DNA sequence: TGCAGCGTTGAAGATCCTCGAGCGGGGTACGAGCAGTACTTC. This sequence encodes CSVEDPRAGYEQYF. The V and J genes are TRBV29-1 and TRBJ2-7; 7 positions agree with TRBD2. The length of the CDR3 is 14 residues. V lost 0 bases and J lost 4; bases outside the gene matches: 6. Germline V gives CDR1 SQVTM, CDR2 ANQGSEA.